This TCR beta chain emerged from a study of blood T cell repertoires in COVID-19. Study-level information: Samples taken during acute and convalescent COVID-19 were collected in the United States, Italy and Spain. Nucleic acid was either cDNA or gDNA, and it came from T cells, B-cell-depleted T cells, or PBMCs.

Worth noting for this clone: This CDR3 is also generated by other DNA sequences in the sample.

The V end lost 3 bases, the J end lost 5 bases, and 10 bases lay between the germline ends. The CDR3 loop spans 14 amino acids. From germline, CDR1 is MNHEY and CDR2 SVGAGI. Original processing notes: Counts of nucleated cells, estimated from reference gene primer amplification, were obtained. The assay was immunoSEQ multiplex PCR, and TCRdb's table has in-frame clones only and misses some. V and J calls and clone size are those listed in that table; D and trimming were worked out from the DNA. The sample records about 120,000 clones, 85% to 90% being singletons. The material sequenced was peripheral blood. The chain carries TRBV6-5 and TRBJ2-2; a weak D match, TRBD1 (5 bases). The receptor's source is a man between 65 and 79 years old with active or convalescent COVID-19. In DNA, the CDR3 is TGTGCCAGCAGTTATAGGGGCGGAACCGGGGAGCTGTTTTTT. Its protein product is CASSYRGGTGELFF.